This T cell receptor beta chain is from a study of chemoradiotherapy in HPV16-positive cancers. Overall study context: Candidate HPV-specific clones and shared TCR motifs came from a couple of HPV16-positive patients.

Over chemoradiotherapy, repertoires were sampled more than once. General study findings and limits: During treatment, candidate HPV-specific clones and E7-related motifs expanded in tumor. Functional assays defining HPV-specific T cells used only a couple of HPV16-positive patients.

The germline V gene has CDR1 SGDLS and CDR2 YYNGEE. V lost 1 base, J lost 4 bases, and 9 bases lay in between. The CDR3 is 15 amino acids. The table came from immunoSEQ multiplex PCR; TCRdb's copy has only in-frame clones and leaves some out. This table has roughly 34,000 clones, about 85% appearing once. Comments on this clone: Its antigen is not identified.

Material: blood, obtained from a patient who underwent chemoradiotherapy. This clonotype was obtained from a human donor with HPV-associated anogenital cancer. The chain carries TRBV9 and TRBJ1-6; D ambiguous. In DNA, the CDR3 is TGTGCCAGCAGCGTATCCGGACTATATAATTCACCCCTCCACTTT. It is translated as CASSVSGLYNSPLHF. Full variable domain (missing parts from reference TRBV9 and TRBJ1-6): DSGVTQTPKHLITATGQRVTLRCSPRSGDLSVYWYQQSLDQGLQFLIQYYNGEERAKGNILERFSAQQFPDLHSELNLSSLELGDSALYFCASSVSGLYNSPLHFGNGTRLTVT.